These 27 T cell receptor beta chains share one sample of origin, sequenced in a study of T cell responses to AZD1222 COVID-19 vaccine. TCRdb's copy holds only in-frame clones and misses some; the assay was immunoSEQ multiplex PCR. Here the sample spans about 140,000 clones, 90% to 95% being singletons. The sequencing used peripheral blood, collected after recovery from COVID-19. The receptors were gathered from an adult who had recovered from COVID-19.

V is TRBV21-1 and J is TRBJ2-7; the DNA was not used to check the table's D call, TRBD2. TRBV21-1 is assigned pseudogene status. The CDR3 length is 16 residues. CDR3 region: CASSKALSLESYEQYF. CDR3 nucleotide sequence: TGTGCCAGCAGCAAAGCGCTTTCCCTGGAGTCCTACGAGCAGTACTTC.

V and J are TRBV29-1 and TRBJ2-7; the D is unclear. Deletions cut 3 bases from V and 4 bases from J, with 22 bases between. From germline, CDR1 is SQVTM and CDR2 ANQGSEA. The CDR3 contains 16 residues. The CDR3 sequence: CSVDSFRPHYPYEQYF. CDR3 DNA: TGCAGCGTTGACTCATTCCGACCGCATTACCCTTACGAGCAGTACTTC.

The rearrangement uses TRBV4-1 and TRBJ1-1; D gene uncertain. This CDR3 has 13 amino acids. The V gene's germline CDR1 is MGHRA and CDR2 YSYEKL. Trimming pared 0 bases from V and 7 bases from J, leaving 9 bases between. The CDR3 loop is CASSQEFPDEAFF. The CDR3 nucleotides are TGCGCCAGCAGCCAAGAGTTCCCAGATGAAGCTTTCTTT.

CDR3 sequence: CASSYPRTEAFF. The DNA for the CDR3 is TGTGCCAGCAGTTACCCGAGAACTGAAGCTTTCTTT. This chain joins TRBV28 and TRBJ1-1, with unresolved D. From germline, CDR1 is MDHEN and CDR2 SYDVKM. The CDR3 has 12 amino acids. The V and J ends lost 4 bases and 5 bases respectively, with 8 bases between them.

The CDR3 region is CASNFSPGELFF. The CDR3 DNA follows: TGCGCCAGCAACTTTTCTCCCGGGGAGCTGTTTTTT. The chain uses TRBV5-1 and TRBJ2-2; D gene unclear. The V gene lost 6 bases and the J gene lost 6 bases, with 9 bases spanning the gap. This CDR3 has 12 residues. Germline values: CDR1 SGHRS, CDR2 YFSETQ.

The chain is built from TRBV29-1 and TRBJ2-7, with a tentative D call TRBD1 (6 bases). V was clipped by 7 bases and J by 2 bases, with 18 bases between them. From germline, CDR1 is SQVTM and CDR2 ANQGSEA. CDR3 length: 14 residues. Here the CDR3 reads CSAAQGSGPYEQYF. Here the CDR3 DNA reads TGCAGCGCCGCACAGGGTTCTGGCCCCTACGAGCAGTACTTC.

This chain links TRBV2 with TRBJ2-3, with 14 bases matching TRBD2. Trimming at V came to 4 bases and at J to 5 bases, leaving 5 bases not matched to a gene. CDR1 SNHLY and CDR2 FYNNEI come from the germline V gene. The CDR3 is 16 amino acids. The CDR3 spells CASSAGLAGERDTQYF. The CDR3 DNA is TGTGCCAGCAGTGCGGGACTAGCGGGAGAGCGAGATACGCAGTATTTT.

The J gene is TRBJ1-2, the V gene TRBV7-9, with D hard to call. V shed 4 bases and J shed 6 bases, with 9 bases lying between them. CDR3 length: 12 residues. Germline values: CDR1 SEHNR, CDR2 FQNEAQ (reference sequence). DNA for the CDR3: TGTGCCAGCAGCTCCCTGACGGATGGCTACACCTTC. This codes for CASSSLTDGYTF.

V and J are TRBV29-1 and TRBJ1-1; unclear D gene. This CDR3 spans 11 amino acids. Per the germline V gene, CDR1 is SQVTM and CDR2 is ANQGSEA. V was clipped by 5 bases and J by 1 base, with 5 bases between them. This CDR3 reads CSVLRNTEAFF. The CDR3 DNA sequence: TGCAGCGTTCTCCGGAACACTGAAGCTTTCTTT.

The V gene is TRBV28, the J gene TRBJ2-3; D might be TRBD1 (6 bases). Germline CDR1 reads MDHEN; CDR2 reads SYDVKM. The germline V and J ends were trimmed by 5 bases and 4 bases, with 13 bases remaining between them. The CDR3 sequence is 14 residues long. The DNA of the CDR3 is TGTGCCAGCAGTGTTGGACAGTCCCCAGATACGCAGTATTTT. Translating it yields CASSVGQSPDTQYF.

CDR3: CASSLQGQTSGVSYEQYF. Written as DNA, the CDR3 is TGTGCCAGCAGCTTGCAGGGACAGACTAGCGGGGTTTCCTACGAGCAGTACTTC. The chain recombines TRBV5-5 with TRBJ2-7, with TRBD2 matching over 11 bases. This CDR3 comprises 18 residues. The germline V gene has CDR1 SGHKS and CDR2 YYEKEE (reference sequence). The V gene end was trimmed by 1 base and the J gene end by 1 base; junction bases not matched to a gene: 10.

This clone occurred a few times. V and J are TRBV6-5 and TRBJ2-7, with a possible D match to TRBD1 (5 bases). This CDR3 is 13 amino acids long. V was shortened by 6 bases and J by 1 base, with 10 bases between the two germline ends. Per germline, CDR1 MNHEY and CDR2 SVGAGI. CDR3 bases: TGTGCCAGCAGAAATGCAGGGTCCTACGAGCAGTACTTC. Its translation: CASRNAGSYEQYF.

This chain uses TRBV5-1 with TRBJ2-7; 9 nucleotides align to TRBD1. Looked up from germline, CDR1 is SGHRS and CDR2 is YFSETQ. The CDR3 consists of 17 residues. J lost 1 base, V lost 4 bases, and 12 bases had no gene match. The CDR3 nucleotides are TGCGCCAGCAGCCGAATAATTCCGGGACAGGGATCCTACGAGCAGTACTTC. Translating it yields CASSRIIPGQGSYEQYF.

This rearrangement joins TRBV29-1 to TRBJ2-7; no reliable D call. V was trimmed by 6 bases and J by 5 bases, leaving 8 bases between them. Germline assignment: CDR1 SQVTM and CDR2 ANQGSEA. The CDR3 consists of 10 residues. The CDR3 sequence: CSVPKDEQYF. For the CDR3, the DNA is TGCAGCGTGCCCAAGGACGAGCAGTACTTC.

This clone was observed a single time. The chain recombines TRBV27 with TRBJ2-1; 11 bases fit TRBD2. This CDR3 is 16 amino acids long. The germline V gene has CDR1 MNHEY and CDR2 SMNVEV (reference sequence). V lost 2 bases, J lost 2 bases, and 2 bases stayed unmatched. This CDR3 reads CASSLAGLAAYNEQFF. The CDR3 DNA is TGTGCCAGCAGTTTAGCGGGACTAGCGGCCTACAATGAGCAGTTCTTC.

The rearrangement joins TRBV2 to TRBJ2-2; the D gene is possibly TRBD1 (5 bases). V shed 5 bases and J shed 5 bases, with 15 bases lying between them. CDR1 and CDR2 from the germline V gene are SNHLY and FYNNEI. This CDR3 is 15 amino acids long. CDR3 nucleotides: TGTGCCAGCAGTAGGGCCCCCGCAGGGACCGGGGAGCTGTTTTTT. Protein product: CASSRAPAGTGELFF.

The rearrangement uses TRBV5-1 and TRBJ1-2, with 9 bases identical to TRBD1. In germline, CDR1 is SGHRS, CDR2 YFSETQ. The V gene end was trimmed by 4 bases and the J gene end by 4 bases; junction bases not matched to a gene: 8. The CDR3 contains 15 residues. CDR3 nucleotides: TGCGCCAGCAGCCCAGGACAGGGGAGCTTCTATGGCTACACCTTC. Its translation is CASSPGQGSFYGYTF.

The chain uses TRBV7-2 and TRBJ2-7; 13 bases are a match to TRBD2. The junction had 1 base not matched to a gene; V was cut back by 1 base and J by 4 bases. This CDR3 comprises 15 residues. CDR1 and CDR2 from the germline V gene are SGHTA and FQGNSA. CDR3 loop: CASSLGTSGGYEQYF. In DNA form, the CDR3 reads TGTGCCAGCAGCTTAGGGACTAGCGGGGGATACGAGCAGTACTTC.

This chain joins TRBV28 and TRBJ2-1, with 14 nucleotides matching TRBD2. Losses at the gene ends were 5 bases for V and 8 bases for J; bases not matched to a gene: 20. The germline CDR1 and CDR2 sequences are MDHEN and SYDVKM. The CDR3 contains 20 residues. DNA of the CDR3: TGTGCCAGCAGTACAGGGGGACTAGCGGGAGTACCTCCAACTTCAGATGAGCAGTTCTTC. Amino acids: CASSTGGLAGVPPTSDEQFF. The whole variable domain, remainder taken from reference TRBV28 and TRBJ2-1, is DVKVTQSSRYLVKRTGEKVFLECVQDMDHENMFWYRQDPGLGLRLIYFSYDVKMKEKGDIPEGYSVSREKKERFSLILESASTNQTSMYLCASSTGGLAGVPPTSDEQFFGPGTRLTVL.

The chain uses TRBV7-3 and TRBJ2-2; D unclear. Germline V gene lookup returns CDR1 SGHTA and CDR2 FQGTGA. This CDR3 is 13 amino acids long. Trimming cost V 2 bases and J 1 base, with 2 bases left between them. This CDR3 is CASSLLNTGELFF. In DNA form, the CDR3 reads TGTGCCAGCAGCTTATTGAACACCGGGGAGCTGTTTTTT.

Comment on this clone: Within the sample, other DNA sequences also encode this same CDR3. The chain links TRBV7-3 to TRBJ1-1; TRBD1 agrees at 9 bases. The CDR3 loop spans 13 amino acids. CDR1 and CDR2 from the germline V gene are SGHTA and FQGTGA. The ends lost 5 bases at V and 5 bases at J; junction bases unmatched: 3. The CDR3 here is CASSTDRGTEAFF. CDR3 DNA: TGTGCCAGCAGCACCGACAGGGGGACTGAAGCTTTCTTT.

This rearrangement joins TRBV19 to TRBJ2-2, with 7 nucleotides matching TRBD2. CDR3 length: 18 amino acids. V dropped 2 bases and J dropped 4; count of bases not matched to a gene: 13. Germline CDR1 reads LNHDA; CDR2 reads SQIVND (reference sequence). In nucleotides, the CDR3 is TGTGCCAGTAGTATAACCCCTGGGGGAGGGTCGGGCACCGGGGAGCTGTTTTTT. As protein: CASSITPGGGSGTGELFF. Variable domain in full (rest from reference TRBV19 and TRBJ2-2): DGGITQSPKYLFRKEGQNVTLSCEQNLNHDAMYWYRQDPGQGLRLIYYSQIVNDFQKGDIAEGYSVSREKKESFPLTVTSAQKNPTAFYLCASSITPGGGSGTGELFFGEGSRLTVL.

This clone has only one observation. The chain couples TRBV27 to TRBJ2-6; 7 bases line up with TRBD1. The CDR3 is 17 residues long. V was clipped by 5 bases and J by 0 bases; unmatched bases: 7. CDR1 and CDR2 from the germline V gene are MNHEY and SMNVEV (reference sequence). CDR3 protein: CASSPLTGISGANVLTF. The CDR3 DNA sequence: TGTGCCAGCAGTCCCCTGACAGGGATCTCTGGGGCCAACGTCCTGACTTTC.

The CDR3 protein is CASSEAGGRTDTQYF. The DNA for the CDR3 is TGTGCCAGCAGCGAAGCGGGAGGACGCACAGATACGCAGTATTTT. The chain is built from TRBV9 and TRBJ2-3; 9 nucleotides agree with TRBD2. Germline V lookup: CDR1 SGDLS, CDR2 YYNGEE. This CDR3 spans 15 amino acids. V lost 3 bases to trimming and J lost 1 base; unmatched junction nucleotides: 3. Filled out from reference TRBV9 and TRBJ2-3, the complete variable domain reads DSGVTQTPKHLITATGQRVTLRCSPRSGDLSVYWYQQSLDQGLQFLIQYYNGEERAKGNILERFSAQQFPDLHSELNLSSLELGDSALYFCASSEAGGRTDTQYFGPGTRLTVL.

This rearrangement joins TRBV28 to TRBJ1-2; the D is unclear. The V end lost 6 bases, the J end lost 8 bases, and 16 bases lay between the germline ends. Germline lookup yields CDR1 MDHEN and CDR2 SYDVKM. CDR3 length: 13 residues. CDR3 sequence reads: CASRPAGDGGYTF. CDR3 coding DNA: TGTGCCAGCAGGCCAGCCGGGGATGGGGGCTACACCTTC.

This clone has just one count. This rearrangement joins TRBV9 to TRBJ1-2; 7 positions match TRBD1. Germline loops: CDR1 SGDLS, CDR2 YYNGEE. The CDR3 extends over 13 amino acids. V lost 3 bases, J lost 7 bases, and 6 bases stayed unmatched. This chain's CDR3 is CASSETGWSGYTF. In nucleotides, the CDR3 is TGTGCCAGCAGCGAGACAGGGTGGAGTGGCTACACCTTC.

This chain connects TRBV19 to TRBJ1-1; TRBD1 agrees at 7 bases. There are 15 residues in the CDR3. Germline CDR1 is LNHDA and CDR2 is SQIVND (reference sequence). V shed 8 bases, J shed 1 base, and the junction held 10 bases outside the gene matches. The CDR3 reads CASYDRAYGNTEAFF. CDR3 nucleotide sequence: TGTGCCAGTTATGACAGGGCTTACGGGAACACTGAAGCTTTCTTT.